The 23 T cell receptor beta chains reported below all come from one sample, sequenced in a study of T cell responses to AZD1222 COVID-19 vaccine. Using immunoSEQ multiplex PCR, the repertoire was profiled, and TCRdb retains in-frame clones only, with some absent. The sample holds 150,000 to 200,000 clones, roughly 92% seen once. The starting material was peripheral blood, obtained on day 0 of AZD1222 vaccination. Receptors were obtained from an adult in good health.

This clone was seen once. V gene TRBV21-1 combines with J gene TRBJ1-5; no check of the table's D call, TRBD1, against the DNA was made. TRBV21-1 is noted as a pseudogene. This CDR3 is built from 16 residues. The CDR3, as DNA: TGTGCCAGCAGCCAATATCACAGGGGAATAAATCAGCCCCAGCATTTT. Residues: CASSQYHRGINQPQHF.

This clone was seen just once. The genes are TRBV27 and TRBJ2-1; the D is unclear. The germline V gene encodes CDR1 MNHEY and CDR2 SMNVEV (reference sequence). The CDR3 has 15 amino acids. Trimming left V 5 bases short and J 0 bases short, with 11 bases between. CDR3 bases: TGTGCCAGCAGTCTAAGCCCGAGCTCCTACAATGAGCAGTTCTTC. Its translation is CASSLSPSSYNEQFF.

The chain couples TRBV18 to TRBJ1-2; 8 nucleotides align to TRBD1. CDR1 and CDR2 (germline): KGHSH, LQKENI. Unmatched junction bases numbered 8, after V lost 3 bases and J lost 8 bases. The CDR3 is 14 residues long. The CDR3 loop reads CASSPIDRGNGYTF. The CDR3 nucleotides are TGTGCCAGCTCACCGATCGACAGGGGTAACGGCTACACCTTC.

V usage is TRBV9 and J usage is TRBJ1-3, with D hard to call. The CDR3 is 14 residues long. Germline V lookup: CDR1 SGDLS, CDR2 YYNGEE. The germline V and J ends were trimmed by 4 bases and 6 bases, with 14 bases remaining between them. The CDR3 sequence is CASSPRLNLNTIYF. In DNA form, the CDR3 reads TGTGCCAGCAGCCCACGACTGAATTTAAACACCATATATTTT.

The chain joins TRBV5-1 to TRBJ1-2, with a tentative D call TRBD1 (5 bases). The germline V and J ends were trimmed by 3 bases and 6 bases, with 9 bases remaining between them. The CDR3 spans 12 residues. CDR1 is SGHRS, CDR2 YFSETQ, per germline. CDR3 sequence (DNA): TGCGCCAGCAGCTCCCAGGGTGATGGCTACACCTTC. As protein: CASSSQGDGYTF.

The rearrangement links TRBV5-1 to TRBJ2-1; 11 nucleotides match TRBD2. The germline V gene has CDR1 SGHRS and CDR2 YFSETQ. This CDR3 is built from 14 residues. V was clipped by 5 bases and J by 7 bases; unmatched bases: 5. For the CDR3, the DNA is TGCGCCAGCAGAGAGACTAGCGGGATTAATGAGCAGTTCTTC. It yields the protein CASRETSGINEQFF.

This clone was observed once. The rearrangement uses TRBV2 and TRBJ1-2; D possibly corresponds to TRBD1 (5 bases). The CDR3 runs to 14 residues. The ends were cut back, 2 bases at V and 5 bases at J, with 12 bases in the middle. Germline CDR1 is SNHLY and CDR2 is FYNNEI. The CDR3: CASSELGQQYGYTF. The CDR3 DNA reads TGTGCCAGCAGTGAATTGGGGCAGCAGTATGGCTACACCTTC.

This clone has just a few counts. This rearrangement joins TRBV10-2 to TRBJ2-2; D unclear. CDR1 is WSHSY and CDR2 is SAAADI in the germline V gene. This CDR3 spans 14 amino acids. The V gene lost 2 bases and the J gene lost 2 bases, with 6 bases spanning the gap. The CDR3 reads CASSENGNTGELFF. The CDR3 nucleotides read TGCGCCAGCAGTGAGAACGGCAACACCGGGGAGCTGTTTTTT.

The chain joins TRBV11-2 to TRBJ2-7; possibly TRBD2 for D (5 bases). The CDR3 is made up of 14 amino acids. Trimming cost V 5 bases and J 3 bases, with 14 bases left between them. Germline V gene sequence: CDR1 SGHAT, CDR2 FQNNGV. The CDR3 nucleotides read TGTGCCAGCAGCCCCCTCCATGGAGGCTACGAGCAGTACTTC. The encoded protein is CASSPLHGGYEQYF.

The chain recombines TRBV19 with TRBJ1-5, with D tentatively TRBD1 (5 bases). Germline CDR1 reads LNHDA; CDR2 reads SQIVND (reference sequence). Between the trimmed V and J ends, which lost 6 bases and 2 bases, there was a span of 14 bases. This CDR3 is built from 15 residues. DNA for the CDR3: TGTGCCAGTAGCCCTGCCGGGGGTGGCAATCAGCCCCAGCATTTT. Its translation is CASSPAGGGNQPQHF. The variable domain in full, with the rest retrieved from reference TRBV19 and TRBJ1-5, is DGGITQSPKYLFRKEGQNVTLSCEQNLNHDAMYWYRQDPGQGLRLIYYSQIVNDFQKGDIAEGYSVSREKKESFPLTVTSAQKNPTAFYLCASSPAGGGNQPQHFGDGTRLSIL.

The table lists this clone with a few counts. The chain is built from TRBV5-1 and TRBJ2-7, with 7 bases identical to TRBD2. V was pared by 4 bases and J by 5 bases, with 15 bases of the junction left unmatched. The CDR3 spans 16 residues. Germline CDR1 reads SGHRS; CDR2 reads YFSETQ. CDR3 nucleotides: TGCGCCAGCAGCCCCCCCATTTGGGGGGAGGGCAACGAGCAGTACTTC. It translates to CASSPPIWGEGNEQYF.

The CDR3 protein is CASSVLRGRTNEKLFF. The CDR3 region has the DNA TGTGCCAGCAGCGTTCTCAGGGGGCGAACTAATGAAAAACTGTTTTTT. The V call is TRBV7-6, the J call TRBJ1-4, with TRBD1 matching over 8 bases. Germline V gene data show CDR1 as SGHVS and CDR2 as FNYEAQ. CDR3 size: 16 residues. Trimming at V came to 5 bases and at J to 1 base, leaving 6 bases not matched to a gene.

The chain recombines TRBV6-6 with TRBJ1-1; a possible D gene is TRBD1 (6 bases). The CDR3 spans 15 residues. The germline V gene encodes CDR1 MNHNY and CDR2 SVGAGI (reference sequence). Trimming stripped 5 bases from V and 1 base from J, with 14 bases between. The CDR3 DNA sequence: TGTGCCAGCAGTGCGCAGGGGTTTCGGAACACTGAAGCTTTCTTT. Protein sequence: CASSAQGFRNTEAFF.

The CDR3 loop reads CASKTGRSTEAFF. In nucleotides, the CDR3 is TGTGCCAGCAAGACAGGGAGGTCCACTGAAGCTTTCTTT. The chain employs TRBV3-1 (or the pseudogene TRBV3-2) and TRBJ1-1; TRBD1 matches at 7 bases. V shed 7 bases and J 4 bases; nucleotides not matched to a gene: 6. The CDR3 extends over 13 amino acids. Germline values: CDR1 LGHDT, CDR2 YNNKEL (reference sequence).

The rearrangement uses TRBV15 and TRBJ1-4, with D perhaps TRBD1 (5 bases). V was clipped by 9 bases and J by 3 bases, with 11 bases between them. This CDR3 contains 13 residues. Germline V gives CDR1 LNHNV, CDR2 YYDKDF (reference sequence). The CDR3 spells CATRQLPNEKLFF. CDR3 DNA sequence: TGTGCCACGAGACAGCTCCCTAATGAAAAACTGTTTTTT.

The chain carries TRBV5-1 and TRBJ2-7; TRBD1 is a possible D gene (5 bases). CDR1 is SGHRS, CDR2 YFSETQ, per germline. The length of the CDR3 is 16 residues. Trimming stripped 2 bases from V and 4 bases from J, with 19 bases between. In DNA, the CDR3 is TGCGCCAGCAGCTTTGGCATTGCAGGGAATTCTTACGAGCAGTACTTC. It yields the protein CASSFGIAGNSYEQYF.

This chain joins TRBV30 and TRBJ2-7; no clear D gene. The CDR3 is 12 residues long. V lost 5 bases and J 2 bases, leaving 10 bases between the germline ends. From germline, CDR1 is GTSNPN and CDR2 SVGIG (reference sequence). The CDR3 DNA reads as TGTGCCTGGGGGAAACTACCCTACGAGCAGTACTTC. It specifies CAWGKLPYEQYF.

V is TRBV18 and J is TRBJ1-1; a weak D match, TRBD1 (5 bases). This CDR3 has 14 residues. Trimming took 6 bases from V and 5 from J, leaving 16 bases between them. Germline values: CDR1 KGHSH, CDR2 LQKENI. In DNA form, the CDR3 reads TGTGCCAGCTCCCCGACGGGGGATCGAACTGAAGCTTTCTTT. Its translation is CASSPTGDRTEAFF.

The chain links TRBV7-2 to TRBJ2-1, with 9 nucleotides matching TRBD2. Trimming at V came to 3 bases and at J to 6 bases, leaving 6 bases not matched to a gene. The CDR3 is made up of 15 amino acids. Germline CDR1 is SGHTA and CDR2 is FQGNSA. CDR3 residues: CASSFGSGSVNEQFF. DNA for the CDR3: TGTGCCAGCAGCTTCGGTAGCGGGAGCGTCAATGAGCAGTTCTTC.

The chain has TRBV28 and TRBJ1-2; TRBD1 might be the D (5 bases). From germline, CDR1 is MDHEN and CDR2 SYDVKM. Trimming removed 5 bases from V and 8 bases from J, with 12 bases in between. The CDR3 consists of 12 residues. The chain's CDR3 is CASSPGAVGYTF. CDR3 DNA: TGTGCCAGCAGTCCCGGGGCTGTGGGCTACACCTTC.

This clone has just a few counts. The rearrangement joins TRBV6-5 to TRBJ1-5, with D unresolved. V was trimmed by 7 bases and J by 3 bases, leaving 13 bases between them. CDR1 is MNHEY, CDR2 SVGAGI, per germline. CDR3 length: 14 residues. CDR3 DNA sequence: TGTGCCAGCACTGGACTCCCGATCAATCAGCCCCAGCATTTT. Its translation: CASTGLPINQPQHF.

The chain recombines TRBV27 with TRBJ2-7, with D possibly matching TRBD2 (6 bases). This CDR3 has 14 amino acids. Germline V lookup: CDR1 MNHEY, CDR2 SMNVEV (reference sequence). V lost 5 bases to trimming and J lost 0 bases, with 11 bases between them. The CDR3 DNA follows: TGTGCCAGCAGTCCGGCTAGCGTCTCCTACGAGCAGTACTTC. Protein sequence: CASSPASVSYEQYF.

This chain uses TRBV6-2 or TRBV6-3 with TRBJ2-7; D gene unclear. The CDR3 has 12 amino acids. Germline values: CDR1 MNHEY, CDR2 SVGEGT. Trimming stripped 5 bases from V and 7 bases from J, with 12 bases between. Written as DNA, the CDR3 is TGTGCCAGCAGTCATGGATCGTCAGAGCAGTACTTC. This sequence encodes CASSHGSSEQYF.